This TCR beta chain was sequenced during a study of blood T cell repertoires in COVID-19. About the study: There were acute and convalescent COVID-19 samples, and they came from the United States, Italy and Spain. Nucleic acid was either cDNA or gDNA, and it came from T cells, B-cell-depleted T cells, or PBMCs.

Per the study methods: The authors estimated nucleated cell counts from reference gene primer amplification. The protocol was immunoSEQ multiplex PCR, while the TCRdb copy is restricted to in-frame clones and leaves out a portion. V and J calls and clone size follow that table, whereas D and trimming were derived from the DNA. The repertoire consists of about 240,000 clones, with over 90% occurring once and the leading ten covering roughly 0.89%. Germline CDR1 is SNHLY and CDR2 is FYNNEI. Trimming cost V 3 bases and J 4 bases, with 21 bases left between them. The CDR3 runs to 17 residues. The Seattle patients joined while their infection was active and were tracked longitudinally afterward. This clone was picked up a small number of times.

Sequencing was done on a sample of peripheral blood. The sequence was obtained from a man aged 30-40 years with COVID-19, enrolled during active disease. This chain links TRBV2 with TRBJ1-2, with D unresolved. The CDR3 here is CASSDIDLRNPSYGYTF. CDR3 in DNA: TGTGCCAGCAGTGACATAGACCTCAGGAATCCCAGCTATGGCTACACCTTC.